This TCR beta chain derives from a study of cytomegalovirus exposure and HLA in healthy donors. Overall study context: T cells numbering around 180 million yielded some 100 million unique TCR beta sequences in an earlier analysis.

Worth noting for this clone: Its antigen is not identified.

This CDR3 has 14 residues. Trimming removed 5 bases from V and 5 bases from J; junction bases left unmatched: 9. Germline CDR1 reads SQVTM; CDR2 reads ANQGSEA. General study findings and limits: The study carried out a later analysis of TCR beta sequences. It associated 15,000 to 20,000 of them with specific HLA alleles at a false discovery rate of 0.05.

In the PCR, 60 Vbeta and 13 Jbeta primers were used. This table comes from immunoSEQ multiplex PCR, and its TCRdb copy is limited to in-frame clones, with some not included. The table has approximately 70,000 clones, about two thirds seen once. This receptor was obtained from a woman between 35 and 50 years old in good health and CMV-seropositive. Sequencing was performed on PBMCs. This chain connects TRBV29-1 to TRBJ1-2; 9 bases agree with TRBD1. DNA of the CDR3: TGCAGCGTTTATCCGACAGGGGGAGGATATGGCTACACCTTC. It yields the protein CSVYPTGGGYGYTF.